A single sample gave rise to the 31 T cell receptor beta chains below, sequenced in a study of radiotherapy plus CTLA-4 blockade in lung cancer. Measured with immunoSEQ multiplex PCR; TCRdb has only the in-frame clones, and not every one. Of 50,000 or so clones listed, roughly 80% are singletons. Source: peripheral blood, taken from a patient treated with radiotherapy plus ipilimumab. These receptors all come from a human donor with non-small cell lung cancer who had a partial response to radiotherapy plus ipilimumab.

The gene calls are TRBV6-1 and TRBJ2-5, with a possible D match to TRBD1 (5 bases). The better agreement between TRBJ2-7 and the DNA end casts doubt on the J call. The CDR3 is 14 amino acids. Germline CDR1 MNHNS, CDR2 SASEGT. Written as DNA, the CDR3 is TGTGCCAGCAGTGAAGTAGGACACCCCTACGAGCAGTACTTC. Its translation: CASSEVGHPYEQYF.

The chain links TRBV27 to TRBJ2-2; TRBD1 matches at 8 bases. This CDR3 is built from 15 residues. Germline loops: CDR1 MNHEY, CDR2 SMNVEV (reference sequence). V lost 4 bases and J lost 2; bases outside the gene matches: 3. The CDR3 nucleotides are TGTGCCAGCAGTTCCGGGACAGGAAACACCGGGGAGCTGTTTTTT. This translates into CASSSGTGNTGELFF.

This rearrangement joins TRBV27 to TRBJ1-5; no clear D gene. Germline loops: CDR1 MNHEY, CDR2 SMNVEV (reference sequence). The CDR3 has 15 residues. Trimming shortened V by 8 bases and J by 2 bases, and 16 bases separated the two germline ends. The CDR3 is CASVPMGGRNQPQHF. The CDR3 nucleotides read TGTGCCAGCGTCCCTATGGGAGGGCGCAATCAGCCCCAGCATTTT.

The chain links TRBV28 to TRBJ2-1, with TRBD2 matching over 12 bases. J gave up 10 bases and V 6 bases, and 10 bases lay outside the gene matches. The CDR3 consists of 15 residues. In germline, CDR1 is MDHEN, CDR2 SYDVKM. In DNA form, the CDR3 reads TGTGCCAGCAGGCTAGCGGGGGGGGCTACGAGCGAGCAGTTCTTC. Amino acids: CASRLAGGATSEQFF.

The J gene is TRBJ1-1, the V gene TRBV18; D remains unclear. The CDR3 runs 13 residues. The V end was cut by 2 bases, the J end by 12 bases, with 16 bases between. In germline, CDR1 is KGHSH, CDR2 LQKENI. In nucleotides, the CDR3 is TGTGCCAGCTCACCAGGGCCTCAAATCCCTCCTTTCTTT. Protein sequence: CASSPGPQIPPFF.

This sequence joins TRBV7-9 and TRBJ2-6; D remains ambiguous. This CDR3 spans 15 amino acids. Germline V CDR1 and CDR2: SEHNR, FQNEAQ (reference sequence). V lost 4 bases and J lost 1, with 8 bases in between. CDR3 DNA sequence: TGTGCCAGCAGCTCCCCGAGGTCTGGGGCCAACGTCCTGACTTTC. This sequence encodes CASSSPRSGANVLTF.

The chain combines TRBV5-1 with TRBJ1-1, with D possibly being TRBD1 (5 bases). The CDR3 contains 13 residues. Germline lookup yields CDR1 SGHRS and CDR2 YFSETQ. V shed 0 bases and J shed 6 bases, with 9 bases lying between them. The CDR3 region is CASSLDGGAEAFF. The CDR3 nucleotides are TGCGCCAGCAGCTTGGACGGGGGGGCTGAAGCTTTCTTT.

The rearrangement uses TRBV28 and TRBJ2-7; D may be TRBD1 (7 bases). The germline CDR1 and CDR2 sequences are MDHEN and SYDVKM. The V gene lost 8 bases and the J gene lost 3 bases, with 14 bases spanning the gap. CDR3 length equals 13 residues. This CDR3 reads CASASGGYYEQYF. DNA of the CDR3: TGTGCCAGCGCATCAGGGGGGTACTACGAGCAGTACTTC.

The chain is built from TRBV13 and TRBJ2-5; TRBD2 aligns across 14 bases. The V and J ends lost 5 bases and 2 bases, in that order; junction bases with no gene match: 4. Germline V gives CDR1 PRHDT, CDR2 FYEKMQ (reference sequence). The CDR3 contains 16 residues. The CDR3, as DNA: TGTGCCAGCAGCATGAGACTAGCGGGGGGGCAAGAGACCCAGTACTTC. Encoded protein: CASSMRLAGGQETQYF.

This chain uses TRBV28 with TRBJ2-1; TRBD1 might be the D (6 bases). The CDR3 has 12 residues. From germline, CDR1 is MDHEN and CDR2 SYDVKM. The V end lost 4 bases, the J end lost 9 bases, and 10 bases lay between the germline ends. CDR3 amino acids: CASSSSGVEQFF. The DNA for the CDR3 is TGTGCCAGCAGTTCCTCAGGGGTTGAGCAGTTCTTC.

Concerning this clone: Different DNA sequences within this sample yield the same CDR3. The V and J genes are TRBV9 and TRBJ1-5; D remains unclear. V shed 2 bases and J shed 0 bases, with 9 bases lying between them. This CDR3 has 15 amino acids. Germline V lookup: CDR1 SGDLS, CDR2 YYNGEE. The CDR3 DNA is TGTGCCAGCAGCGTCGGCGGTCTTAGCAATCAGCCCCAGCATTTT. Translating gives CASSVGGLSNQPQHF.

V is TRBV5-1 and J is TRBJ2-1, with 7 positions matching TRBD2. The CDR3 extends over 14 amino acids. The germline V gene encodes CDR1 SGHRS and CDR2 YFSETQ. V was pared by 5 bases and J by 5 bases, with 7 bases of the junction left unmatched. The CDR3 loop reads CASSYSGRNNEQFF. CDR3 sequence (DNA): TGCGCCAGCAGTTATAGCGGGCGAAACAATGAGCAGTTCTTC.

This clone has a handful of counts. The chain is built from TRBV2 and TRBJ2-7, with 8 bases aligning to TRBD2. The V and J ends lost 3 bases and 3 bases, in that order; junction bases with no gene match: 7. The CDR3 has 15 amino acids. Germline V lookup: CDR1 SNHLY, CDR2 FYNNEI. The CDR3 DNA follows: TGTGCCAGCAGTGAGGGAGCGGGGGAAATCTACGAGCAGTACTTC. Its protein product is CASSEGAGEIYEQYF.

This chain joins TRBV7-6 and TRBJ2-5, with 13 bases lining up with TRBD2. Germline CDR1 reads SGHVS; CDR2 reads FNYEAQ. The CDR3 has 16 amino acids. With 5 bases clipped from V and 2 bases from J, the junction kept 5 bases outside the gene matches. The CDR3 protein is CASSTGTSGDQETQYF. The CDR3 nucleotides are TGTGCCAGCAGCACCGGGACTAGCGGGGATCAAGAGACCCAGTACTTC.

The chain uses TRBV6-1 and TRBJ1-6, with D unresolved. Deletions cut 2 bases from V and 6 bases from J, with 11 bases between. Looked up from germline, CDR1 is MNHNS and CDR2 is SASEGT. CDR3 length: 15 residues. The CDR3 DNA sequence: TGTGCCAGCAGTGAAAGCCCGGGGTTTAATTCACCCCTCCACTTT. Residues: CASSESPGFNSPLHF.

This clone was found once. Here the CDR3 reads CASSVEEGFIGELFF. The CDR3 DNA sequence: TGTGCCAGCAGCGTAGAGGAGGGATTCATCGGGGAGCTGTTTTTT. The V and J genes are TRBV9 and TRBJ2-2, with D perhaps TRBD2 (6 bases). V dropped 0 bases and J dropped 7 bases, with 13 bases sitting between them. Germline V gives CDR1 SGDLS, CDR2 YYNGEE. CDR3 length equals 15 residues.

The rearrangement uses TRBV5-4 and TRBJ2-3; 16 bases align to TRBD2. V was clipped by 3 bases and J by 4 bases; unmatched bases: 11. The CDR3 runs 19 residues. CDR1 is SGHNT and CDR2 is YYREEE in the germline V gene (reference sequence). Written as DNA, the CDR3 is TGTGCCAGCAGCTGGGGGACTAGCGGGGGGGCCGGTGGGTCAGATACGCAGTATTTT. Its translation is CASSWGTSGGAGGSDTQYF.

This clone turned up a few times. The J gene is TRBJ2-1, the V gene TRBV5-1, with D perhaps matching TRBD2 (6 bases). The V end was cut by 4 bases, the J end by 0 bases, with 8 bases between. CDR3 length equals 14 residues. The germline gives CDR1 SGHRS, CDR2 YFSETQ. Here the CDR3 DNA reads TGCGCCAGCAGCCTACTAGCCTCCTACAATGAGCAGTTCTTC. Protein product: CASSLLASYNEQFF.

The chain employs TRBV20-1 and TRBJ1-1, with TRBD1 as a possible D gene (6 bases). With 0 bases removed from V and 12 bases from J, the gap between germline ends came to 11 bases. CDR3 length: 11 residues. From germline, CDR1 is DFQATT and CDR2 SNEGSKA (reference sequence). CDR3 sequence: CSARDLRGPFF. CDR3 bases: TGCAGTGCTAGAGATCTGCGGGGGCCTTTCTTT.

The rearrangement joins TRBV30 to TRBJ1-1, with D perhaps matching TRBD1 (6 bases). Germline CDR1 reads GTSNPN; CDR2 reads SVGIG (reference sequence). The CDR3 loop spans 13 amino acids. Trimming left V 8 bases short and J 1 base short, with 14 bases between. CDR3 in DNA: TGTGCCCGCAGGCGGGGGGCGAACACTGAAGCTTTCTTT. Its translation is CARRRGANTEAFF.

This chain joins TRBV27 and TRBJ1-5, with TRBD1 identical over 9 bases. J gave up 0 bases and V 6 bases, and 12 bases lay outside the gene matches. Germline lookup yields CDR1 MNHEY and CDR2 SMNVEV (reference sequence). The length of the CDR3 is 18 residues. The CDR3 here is CASRSAGQGPNSNQPQHF. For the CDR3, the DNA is TGTGCCAGCAGGTCAGCCGGACAGGGGCCTAATAGCAATCAGCCCCAGCATTTT.

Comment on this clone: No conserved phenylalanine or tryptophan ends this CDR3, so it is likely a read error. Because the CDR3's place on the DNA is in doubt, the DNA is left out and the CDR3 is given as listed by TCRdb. This CDR3 is CAISGPTGPG. The chain combines TRBV10-3 with TRBJ1-1; no DNA check was done on the table's D call, TRBD1. 10 amino acids form the CDR3, both terminal residues included. Germline lookup yields CDR1 ENHRY and CDR2 SYGVKD.

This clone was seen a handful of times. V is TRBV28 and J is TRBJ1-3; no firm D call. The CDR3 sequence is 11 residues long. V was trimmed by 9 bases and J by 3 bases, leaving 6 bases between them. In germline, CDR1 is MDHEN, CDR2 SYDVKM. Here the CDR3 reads CASFNGNTIYF. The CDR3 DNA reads TGTGCCAGTTTCAATGGAAACACCATATATTTT. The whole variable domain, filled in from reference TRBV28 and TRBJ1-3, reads DVKVTQSSRYLVKRTGEKVFLECVQDMDHENMFWYRQDPGLGLRLIYFSYDVKMKEKGDIPEGYSVSREKKERFSLILESASTNQTSMYLCASFNGNTIYFGEGSWLTVV.

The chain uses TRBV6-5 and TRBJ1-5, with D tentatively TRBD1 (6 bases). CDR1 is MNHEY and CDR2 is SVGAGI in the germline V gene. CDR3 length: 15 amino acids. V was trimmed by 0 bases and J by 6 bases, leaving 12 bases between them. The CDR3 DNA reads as TGTGCCAGCAGTTACTCGACCAGGGGCGGTCAGCCCCAGCATTTT. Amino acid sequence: CASSYSTRGGQPQHF.

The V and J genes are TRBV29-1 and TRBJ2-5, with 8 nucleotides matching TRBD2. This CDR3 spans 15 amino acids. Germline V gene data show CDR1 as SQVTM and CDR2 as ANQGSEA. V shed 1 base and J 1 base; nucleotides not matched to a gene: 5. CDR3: CSVEGTAGGQETQYF. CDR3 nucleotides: TGCAGCGTTGAAGGGACGGCGGGGGGCCAAGAGACCCAGTACTTC.

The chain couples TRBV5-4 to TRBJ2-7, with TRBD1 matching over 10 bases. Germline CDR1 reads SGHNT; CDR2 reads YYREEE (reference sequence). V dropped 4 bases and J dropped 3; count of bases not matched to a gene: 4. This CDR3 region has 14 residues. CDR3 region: CASSPGQGGYEQYF. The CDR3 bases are TGTGCCAGCAGCCCCGGACAGGGGGGCTACGAGCAGTACTTC.

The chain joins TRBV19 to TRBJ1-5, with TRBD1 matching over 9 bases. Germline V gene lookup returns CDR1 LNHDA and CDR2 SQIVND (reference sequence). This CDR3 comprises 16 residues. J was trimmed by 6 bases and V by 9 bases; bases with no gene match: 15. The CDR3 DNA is TGTGCCAGCCGAAATCTGGGACAGGGAGGGGGTCAGCCCCAGCATTTT. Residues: CASRNLGQGGGQPQHF.

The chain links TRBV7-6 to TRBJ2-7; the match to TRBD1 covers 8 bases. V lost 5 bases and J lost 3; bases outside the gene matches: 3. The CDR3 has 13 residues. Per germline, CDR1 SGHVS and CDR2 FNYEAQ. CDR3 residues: CASSEGTGYEQYF. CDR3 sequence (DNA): TGTGCCAGCAGCGAAGGGACAGGCTACGAGCAGTACTTC.

Here the CDR3 DNA reads TGTGCCAGCAGCCCATCTATGGATACGCAGTATTTT. Protein: CASSPSMDTQYF. V gene TRBV6-5 combines with J gene TRBJ2-3; D uncertain. Trimming pared 6 bases from V and 6 bases from J, leaving 10 bases between. CDR1 is MNHEY, CDR2 SVGAGI, per germline. The CDR3 spans 12 residues.

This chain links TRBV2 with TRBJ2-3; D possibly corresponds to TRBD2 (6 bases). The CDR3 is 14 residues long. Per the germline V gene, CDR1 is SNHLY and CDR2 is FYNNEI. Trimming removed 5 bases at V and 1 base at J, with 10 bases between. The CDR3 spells CASSYGGGTDTQYF. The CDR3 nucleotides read TGTGCCAGCAGTTACGGGGGAGGCACAGATACGCAGTATTTT.

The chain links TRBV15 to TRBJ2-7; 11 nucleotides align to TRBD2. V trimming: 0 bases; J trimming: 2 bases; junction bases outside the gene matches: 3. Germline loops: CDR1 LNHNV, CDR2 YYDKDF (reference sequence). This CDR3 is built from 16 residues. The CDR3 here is CATSRDKGLAAYEQYF. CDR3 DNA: TGTGCCACCAGCAGAGATAAGGGACTAGCGGCCTACGAGCAGTACTTC. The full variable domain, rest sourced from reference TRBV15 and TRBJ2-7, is DAMVIQNPRYQVTQFGKPVTLSCSQTLNHNVMYWYQQKSSQAPKLLFHYYDKDFNNEADTPDNFQSRRPNTSFCFLDIRSPGLGDTAMYLCATSRDKGLAAYEQYFGPGTRLTVT.